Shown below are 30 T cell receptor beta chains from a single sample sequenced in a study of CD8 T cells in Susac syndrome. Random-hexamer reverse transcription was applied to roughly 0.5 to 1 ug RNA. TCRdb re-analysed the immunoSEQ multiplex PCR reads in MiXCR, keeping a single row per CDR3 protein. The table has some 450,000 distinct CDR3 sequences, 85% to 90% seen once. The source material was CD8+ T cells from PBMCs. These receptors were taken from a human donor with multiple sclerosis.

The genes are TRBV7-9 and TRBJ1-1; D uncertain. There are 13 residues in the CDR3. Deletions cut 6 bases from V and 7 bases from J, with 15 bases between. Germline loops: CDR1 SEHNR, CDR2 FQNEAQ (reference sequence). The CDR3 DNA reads TGTGCCAGCAGGGAAGGTTCCGTAGGTGAAGCTTTCTTT. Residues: CASREGSVGEAFF.

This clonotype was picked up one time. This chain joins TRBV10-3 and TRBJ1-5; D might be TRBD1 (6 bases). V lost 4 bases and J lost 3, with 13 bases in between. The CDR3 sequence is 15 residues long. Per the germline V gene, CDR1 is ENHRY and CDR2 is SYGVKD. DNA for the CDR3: TGTGCCATCAGTGCTACCTCAGGGGTCAATCAGCCCCAGCATTTT. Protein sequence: CAISATSGVNQPQHF.

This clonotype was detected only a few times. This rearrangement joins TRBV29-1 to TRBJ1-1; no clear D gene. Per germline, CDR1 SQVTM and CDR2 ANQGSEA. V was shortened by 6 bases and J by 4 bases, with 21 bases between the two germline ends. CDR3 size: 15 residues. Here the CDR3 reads CSVDKDIVERTEAFF. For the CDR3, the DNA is TGCAGCGTCGACAAAGATATAGTTGAACGCACTGAAGCTTTCTTT.

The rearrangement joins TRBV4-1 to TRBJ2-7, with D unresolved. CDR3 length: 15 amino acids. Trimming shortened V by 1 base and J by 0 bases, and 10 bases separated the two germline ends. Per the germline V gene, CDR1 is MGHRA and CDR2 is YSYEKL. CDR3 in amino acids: CASSQVLGSSYEQYF. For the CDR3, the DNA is TGCGCCAGCAGCCAAGTGCTGGGTTCCTCCTACGAGCAGTACTTC.

The CDR3: CASSHRDRRYEQYF. CDR3 nucleotide sequence: TGTGCCAGCAGTCACCGGGACAGGAGGTACGAGCAGTACTTC. This sequence joins TRBV2 and TRBJ2-7; 8 bases match TRBD1. This CDR3 spans 14 amino acids. J gave up 4 bases and V 5 bases, and 7 bases lay outside the gene matches. Germline V gene data show CDR1 as SNHLY and CDR2 as FYNNEI.

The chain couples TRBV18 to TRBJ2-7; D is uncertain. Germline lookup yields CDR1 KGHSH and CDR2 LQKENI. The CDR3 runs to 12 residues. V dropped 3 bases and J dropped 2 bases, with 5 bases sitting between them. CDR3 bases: TGTGCCAGCTCACCGACCACCTACGAGCAGTACTTC. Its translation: CASSPTTYEQYF. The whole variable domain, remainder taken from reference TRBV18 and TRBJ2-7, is NAGVMQNPRHLVRRRGQEARLRCSPMKGHSHVYWYRQLPEEGLKFMVYLQKENIIDESGMPKERFSAEFPKEGPSILRIQQVVRGDSAAYFCASSPTTYEQYFGPGTRLTVT.

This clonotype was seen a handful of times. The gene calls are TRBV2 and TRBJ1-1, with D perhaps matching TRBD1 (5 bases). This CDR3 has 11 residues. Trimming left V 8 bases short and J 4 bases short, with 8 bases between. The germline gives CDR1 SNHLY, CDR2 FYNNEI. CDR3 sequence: CASWGGTEAFF. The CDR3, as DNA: TGTGCCAGCTGGGGGGGCACTGAAGCTTTCTTT.

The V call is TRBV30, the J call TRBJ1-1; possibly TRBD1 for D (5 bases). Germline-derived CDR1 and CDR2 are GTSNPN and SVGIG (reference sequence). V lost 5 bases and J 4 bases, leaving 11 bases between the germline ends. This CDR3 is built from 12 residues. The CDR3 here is CAWGGGFTEAFF. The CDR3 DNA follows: TGTGCCTGGGGGGGTGGTTTCACTGAAGCTTTCTTT.

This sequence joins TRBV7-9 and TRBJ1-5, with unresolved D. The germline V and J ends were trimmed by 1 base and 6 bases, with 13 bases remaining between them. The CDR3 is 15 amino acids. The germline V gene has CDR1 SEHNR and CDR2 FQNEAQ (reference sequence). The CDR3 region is CASSLEAVMSQPQHF. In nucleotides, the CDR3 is TGTGCCAGCAGCTTAGAGGCAGTGATGAGTCAGCCCCAGCATTTT.

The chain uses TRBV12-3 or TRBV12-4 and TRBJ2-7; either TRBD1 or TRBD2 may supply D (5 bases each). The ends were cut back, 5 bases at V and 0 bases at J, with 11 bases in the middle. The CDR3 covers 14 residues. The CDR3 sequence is CASSNEGLSYEQYF. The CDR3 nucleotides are TGTGCCAGCAGTAACGAGGGGCTCTCCTACGAGCAGTACTTC.

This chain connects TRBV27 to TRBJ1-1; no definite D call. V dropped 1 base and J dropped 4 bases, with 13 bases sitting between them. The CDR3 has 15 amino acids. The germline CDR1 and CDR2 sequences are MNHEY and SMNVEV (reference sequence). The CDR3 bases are TGTGCCAGCAGTTTATTGGCTGATCTAGGCACTGAAGCTTTCTTT. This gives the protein CASSLLADLGTEAFF.

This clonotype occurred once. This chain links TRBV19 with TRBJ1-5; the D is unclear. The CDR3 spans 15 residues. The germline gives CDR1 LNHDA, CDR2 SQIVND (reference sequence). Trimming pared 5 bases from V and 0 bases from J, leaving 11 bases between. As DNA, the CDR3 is TGTGCCAGTAGTTTCGCAGCATATAGCAATCAGCCCCAGCATTTT. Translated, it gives CASSFAAYSNQPQHF.

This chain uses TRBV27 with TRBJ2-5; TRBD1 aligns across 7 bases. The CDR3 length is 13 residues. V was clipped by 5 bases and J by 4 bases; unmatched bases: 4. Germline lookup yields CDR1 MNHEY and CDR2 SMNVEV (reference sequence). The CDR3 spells CASSPTGAETQYF. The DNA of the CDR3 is TGTGCCAGCAGTCCCACAGGGGCAGAGACCCAGTACTTC.

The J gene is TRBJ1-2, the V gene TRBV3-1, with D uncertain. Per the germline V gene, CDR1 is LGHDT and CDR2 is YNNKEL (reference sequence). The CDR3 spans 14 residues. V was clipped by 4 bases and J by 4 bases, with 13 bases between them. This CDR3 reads CASSRSHLFYGYTF. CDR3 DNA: TGTGCCAGCAGCCGTTCTCACTTATTCTATGGCTACACCTTC.

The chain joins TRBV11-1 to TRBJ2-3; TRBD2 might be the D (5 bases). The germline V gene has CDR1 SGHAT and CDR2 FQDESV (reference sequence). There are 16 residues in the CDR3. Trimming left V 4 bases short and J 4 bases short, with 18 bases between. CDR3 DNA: TGTGCCAGCAGCTCGACTCGGGGAGCGTCCCCAGATACGCAGTATTTT. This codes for CASSSTRGASPDTQYF.

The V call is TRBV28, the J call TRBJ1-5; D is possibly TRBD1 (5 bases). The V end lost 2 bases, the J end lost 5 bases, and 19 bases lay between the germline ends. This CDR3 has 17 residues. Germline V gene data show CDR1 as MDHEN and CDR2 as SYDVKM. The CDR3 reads CASSLRPHTGGHQPQHF. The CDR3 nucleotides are TGTGCCAGCAGTTTAAGACCACACACAGGAGGCCATCAGCCCCAGCATTTT.

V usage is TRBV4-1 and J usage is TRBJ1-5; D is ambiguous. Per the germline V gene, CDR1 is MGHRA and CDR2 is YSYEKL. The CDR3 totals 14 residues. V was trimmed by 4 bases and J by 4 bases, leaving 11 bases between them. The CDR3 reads CASSPNQANQPQHF. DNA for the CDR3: TGCGCCAGCAGCCCGAACCAGGCAAATCAGCCCCAGCATTTT.

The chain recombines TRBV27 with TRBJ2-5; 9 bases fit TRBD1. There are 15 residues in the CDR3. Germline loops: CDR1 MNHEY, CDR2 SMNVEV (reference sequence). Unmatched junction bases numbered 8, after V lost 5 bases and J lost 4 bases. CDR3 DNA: TGTGCCAGCAGTACAGGGGGCAAGTCGCCAGAGACCCAGTACTTC. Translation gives CASSTGGKSPETQYF.

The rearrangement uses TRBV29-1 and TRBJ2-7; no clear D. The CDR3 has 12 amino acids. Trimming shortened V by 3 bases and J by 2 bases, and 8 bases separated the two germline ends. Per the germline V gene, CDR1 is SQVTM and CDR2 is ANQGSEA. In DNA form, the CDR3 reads TGCAGCGTTGAGTTCCCAACCTACGAGCAGTACTTC. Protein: CSVEFPTYEQYF.

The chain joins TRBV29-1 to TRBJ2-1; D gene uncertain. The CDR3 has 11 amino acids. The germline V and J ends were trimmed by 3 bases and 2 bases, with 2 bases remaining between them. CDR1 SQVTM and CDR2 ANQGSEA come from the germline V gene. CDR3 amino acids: CSVDPYNEQFF. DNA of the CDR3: TGCAGCGTTGATCCCTACAATGAGCAGTTCTTC.

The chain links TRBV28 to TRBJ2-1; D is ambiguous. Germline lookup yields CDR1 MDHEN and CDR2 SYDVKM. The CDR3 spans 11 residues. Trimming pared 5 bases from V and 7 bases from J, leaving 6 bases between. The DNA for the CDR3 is TGTGCCAGCAGTCCGGCAAATGAGCAGTTCTTC. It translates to CASSPANEQFF.

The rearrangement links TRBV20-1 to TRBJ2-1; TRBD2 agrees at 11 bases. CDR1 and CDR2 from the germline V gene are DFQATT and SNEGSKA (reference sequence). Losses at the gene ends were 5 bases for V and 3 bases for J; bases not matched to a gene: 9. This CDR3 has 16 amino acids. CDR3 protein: CSARPGTSGIYNEQFF. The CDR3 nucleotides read TGCAGTGCTCGGCCCGGGACTAGCGGCATCTACAATGAGCAGTTCTTC.

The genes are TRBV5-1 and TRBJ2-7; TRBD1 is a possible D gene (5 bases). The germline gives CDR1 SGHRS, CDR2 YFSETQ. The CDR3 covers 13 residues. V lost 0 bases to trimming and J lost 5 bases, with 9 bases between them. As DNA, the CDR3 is TGCGCCAGCAGCTTGGCAGGGAATAACGAGCAGTACTTC. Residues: CASSLAGNNEQYF.

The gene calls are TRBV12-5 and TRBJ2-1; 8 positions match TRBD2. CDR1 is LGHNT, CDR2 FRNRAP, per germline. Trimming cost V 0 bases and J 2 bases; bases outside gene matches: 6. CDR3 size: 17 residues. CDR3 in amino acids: CASGLVRASGPYNEQFF. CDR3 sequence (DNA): TGTGCTAGTGGTTTGGTTAGGGCTAGCGGGCCCTACAATGAGCAGTTCTTC.

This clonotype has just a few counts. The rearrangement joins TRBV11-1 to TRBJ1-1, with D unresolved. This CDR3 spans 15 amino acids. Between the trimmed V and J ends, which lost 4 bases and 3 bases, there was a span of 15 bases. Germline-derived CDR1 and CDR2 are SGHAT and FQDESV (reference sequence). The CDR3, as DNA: TGTGCCAGCAGCTGGAGCGACGAGACCTACACTGAAGCTTTCTTT. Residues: CASSWSDETYTEAFF.

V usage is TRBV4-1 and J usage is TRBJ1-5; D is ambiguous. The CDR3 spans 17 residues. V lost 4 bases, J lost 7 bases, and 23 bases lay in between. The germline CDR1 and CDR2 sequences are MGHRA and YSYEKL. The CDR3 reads CASSPTSPTLDGQPQHF. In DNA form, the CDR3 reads TGCGCCAGCAGCCCGACTTCCCCAACACTCGATGGACAGCCCCAGCATTTT.

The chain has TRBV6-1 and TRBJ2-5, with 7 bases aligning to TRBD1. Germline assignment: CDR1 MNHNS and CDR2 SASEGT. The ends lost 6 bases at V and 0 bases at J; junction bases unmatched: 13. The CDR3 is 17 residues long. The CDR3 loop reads CASSQQPFDRDQETQYF. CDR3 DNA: TGTGCCAGCAGCCAACAACCGTTTGACAGGGACCAAGAGACCCAGTACTTC.

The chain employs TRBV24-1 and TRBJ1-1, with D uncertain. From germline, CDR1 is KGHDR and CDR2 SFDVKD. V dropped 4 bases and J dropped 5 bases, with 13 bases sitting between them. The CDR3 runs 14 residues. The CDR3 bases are TGTGCCACCAGTGAACCAGAAGGGAAAACTGAAGCTTTCTTT. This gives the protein CATSEPEGKTEAFF.

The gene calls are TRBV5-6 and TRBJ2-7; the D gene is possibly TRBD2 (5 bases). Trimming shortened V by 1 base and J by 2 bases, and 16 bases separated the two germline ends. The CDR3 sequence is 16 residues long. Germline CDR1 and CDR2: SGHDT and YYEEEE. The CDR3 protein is CASSLNPGNHAYEQYF. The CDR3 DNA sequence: TGTGCCAGCAGCTTGAACCCCGGGAACCATGCCTACGAGCAGTACTTC.

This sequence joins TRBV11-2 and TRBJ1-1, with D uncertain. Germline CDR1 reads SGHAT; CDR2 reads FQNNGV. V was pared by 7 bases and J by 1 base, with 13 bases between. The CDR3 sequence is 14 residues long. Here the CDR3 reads CASTWDGWNTEAFF. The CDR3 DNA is TGTGCCAGCACCTGGGATGGGTGGAACACTGAAGCTTTCTTT. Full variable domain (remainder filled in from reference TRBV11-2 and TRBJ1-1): EAGVAQSPRYKIIEKRQSVAFWCNPISGHATLYWYQQILGQGPKLLIQFQNNGVVDDSQLPKDRFSAERLKGVDSTLKIQPAKLEDSAVYLCASTWDGWNTEAFFGQGTRLTVV.